This TCR beta chain came from a study of T cells in Graves' hyperthyroidism and ophthalmopathy. General observations from the study: The model identified upcoming ophthalmopathy a median approximately 6.5 months ahead of onset.

The hyperthyroidism was newly diagnosed and had lasted under 2 months; the patients were aged 18 to 65. Patients were excluded because of uncontrolled infection, other autoimmune disease, pregnancy or lactation. Germline loops: CDR1 MNHEY, CDR2 SVGAGI. CDR3 length: 14 amino acids. A note on this clonotype: Its matching antigen is unknown. The junction differs from germline at one of its ends, possibly a read error.

RNA transcripts yielded amplified TCR beta CDR3 regions. HTBI primers were employed in a first-round RT-PCR of the TCR CDR3. A single record per CDR3 protein comes from TCRdb applying MiXCR to the multiplex PCR reads. The repertoire holds 530,000 or so distinct CDR3 sequences, with roughly 46% as singletons. The source material was peripheral blood or thyroid tissue (not recorded which). This TCR was recovered from a woman in her late teens or twenties with Graves' hyperthyroidism. The J gene is TRBJ1-5, the V gene TRBV6-5; D may be TRBD1 (5 bases). CDR3 in amino acids: CASTTGGSYQPQHF. In DNA, the CDR3 is TGTGCCAGCACCACCGGGGGTAGCTATCAGCCCCAGCATTTT.